Below are 21 T cell receptor beta chains sequenced from a single sample in a study of T cells after yellow fever vaccination (dated by TCRdb to between 2018 and 2021). The treatment or condition label on this specimen signifies: live attenuated yellow fever vaccine strain. The method behind the library was 5' RACE. The sequencer was an Illumina HiSeq 2500. Using fastp at Q25 and MiXCR, TCRdb reprocessed the public reads and kept productive beta chains. Here each entry gathers all rows of one CDR3 protein and keeps the most common genes and DNA. Here the sample has under 700,000 distinct CDR3 sequences; around 17% occur a single time. 15% to 20% of the sample lies in the top ten. The specimen comprised PBMCs, sampled 5 days after the first yellow fever vaccination. The receptors originated from a young man who received the YFV17D yellow fever vaccine.

This clonotype has just a few counts. The chain uses TRBV7-2 and TRBJ2-5; possible D gene TRBD1, 5 bases. The CDR3 has 14 amino acids. V was cut by 5 bases and J by 2 bases, with 12 bases left in between. Germline loops: CDR1 SGHTA, CDR2 FQGNSA. The CDR3 region is CASSLRQLQETQYF. The CDR3 bases are TGTGCCAGCAGCCTACGACAGTTACAAGAGACCCAGTACTTC.

The CDR3 DNA sequence: TGCGCCAGCAGCCAAGTCCAGGGGACCTCCTACGAGCAGTACTTC. This codes for CASSQVQGTSYEQYF. This chain uses TRBV4-1 with TRBJ2-7; tentatively, D is TRBD1 (6 bases). Trimming left V 1 base short and J 0 bases short, with 10 bases between. Germline V lookup: CDR1 MGHRA, CDR2 YSYEKL. The CDR3 has 15 residues.

This clonotype was seen only a few times. The chain recombines TRBV29-1 with TRBJ1-1, with D maybe TRBD1 (6 bases). Germline lookup yields CDR1 SQVTM and CDR2 ANQGSEA. The V end lost 7 bases, the J end lost 10 bases, and 22 bases lay between the germline ends. The CDR3 loop spans 13 amino acids. CDR3 sequence reads: CSARTASTLIAFF. CDR3 nucleotide sequence: TGCAGCGCCAGGACAGCTAGTACACTGATAGCTTTCTTT.

This clonotype was observed a few times. The chain is built from TRBV14 and TRBJ2-3; D gene unclear. The germline CDR1 and CDR2 sequences are SGHDN and FVKESK. The length of the CDR3 is 16 residues. The germline V and J ends were trimmed by 1 base and 0 bases, with 11 bases remaining between them. CDR3 bases: TGTGCCAGCAGCCAAGGAGTTGGCGGTAGCACAGATACGCAGTATTTT. This gives the protein CASSQGVGGSTDTQYF.

The chain employs TRBV12-3 or TRBV12-4 and TRBJ1-4, with D uncertain. V lost 3 bases and J 7 bases, leaving 12 bases between the germline ends. The length of the CDR3 is 14 residues. The CDR3 nucleotides are TGTGCCAGCAGTTTGAGGCAGGAGGGTGAAAAACTGTTTTTT. It translates to CASSLRQEGEKLFF.

There are a few counts of this clonotype. This chain links TRBV4-1 with TRBJ2-3; D uncertain. Germline CDR1 reads MGHRA; CDR2 reads YSYEKL. Trimming removed 4 bases from V and 6 bases from J, with 17 bases in between. This CDR3 region has 15 residues. The chain's CDR3 is CASSRIVAVGDTQYF. The CDR3 nucleotides read TGCGCCAGCAGCCGAATCGTTGCGGTCGGGGATACGCAGTATTTT.

This sequence joins TRBV6-1 and TRBJ1-5, with D unclear. V gave up 6 bases and J gave up 2 bases, with 8 bases separating them. In germline, CDR1 is MNHNS, CDR2 SASEGT. The CDR3 totals 13 residues. The CDR3 loop is CASSHWGNQPQHF. The DNA of the CDR3 is TGTGCCAGCAGCCACTGGGGCAATCAGCCCCAGCATTTT.

The chain links TRBV7-3 to TRBJ1-4; D unresolved. The V and J ends lost 0 bases and 10 bases respectively, with 9 bases between them. Germline values: CDR1 SGHTA, CDR2 FQGTGA. There are 13 residues in the CDR3. CDR3 sequence reads: CASSLTADTKLFF. Written as DNA, the CDR3 is TGTGCCAGCAGCTTAACAGCGGATACAAAACTGTTTTTT.

In this sample, this clonotype turned up a few times. The chain employs TRBV7-9 and TRBJ2-4; no clear D gene. Germline V gene data show CDR1 as SEHNR and CDR2 as FQNEAQ (reference sequence). V was cut by 5 bases and J by 1 base, with 12 bases left in between. The CDR3 extends over 15 amino acids. The CDR3 DNA follows: TGTGCCAGCAGCCCGTCGGGTGGGGCCAAAAACATTCAGTACTTC. Protein: CASSPSGGAKNIQYF.

This clonotype was seen only a few times. The V gene is TRBV6-2 or TRBV6-3, the J gene TRBJ1-1; D not resolved. The CDR3 spans 14 residues. V was clipped by 2 bases and J by 10 bases, with 17 bases between them. Germline V gene sequence: CDR1 MNHEY, CDR2 SVGEGT. The CDR3 is CASSYLPKTVGAFF. The CDR3 bases are TGTGCCAGCAGTTACCTACCAAAAACGGTGGGAGCTTTCTTT.

This chain joins TRBV4-3 and TRBJ2-7; 7 bases map to TRBD1. Per the germline V gene, CDR1 is LGHNA and CDR2 is YSLEER. Trimming took 0 bases from V and 5 from J; bases not matched to a gene: 10. This CDR3 spans 16 amino acids. This CDR3 is CASSQDTLGTEDEQYF. The CDR3 DNA sequence: TGCGCCAGCAGCCAAGATACCCTTGGGACAGAGGACGAGCAGTACTTC.

V gene TRBV5-1 combines with J gene TRBJ2-2; D might be TRBD2 (5 bases). V lost 3 bases to trimming and J lost 6 bases, with 12 bases between them. Germline values: CDR1 SGHRS, CDR2 YFSETQ. The CDR3 runs to 14 residues. This CDR3 reads CASSSRTGSGELFF. The CDR3 coding sequence is TGCGCCAGCAGCTCGAGGACTGGGTCCGGGGAGCTGTTTTTT.

This clonotype was seen at least ten times. J is TRBJ2-1 and V is TRBV12-3 or TRBV12-4, with D hard to call. The CDR3 extends over 11 amino acids. Trimming cost V 6 bases and J 15 bases, with 15 bases left between them. Here the CDR3 reads CASRDLAGLFF. The CDR3 DNA reads TGTGCCAGCAGGGACCTGGCTGGGCTGTTCTTC.

There are many counts of this clonotype. CDR3 in DNA: TGTGCCAGCAGCTCTAGTAGTCTGACCAATCAGCCCCAGCATTTT. It codes for CASSSSSLTNQPQHF. V gene TRBV7-2 combines with J gene TRBJ1-5; D is unclear. Germline V gene data show CDR1 as SGHTA and CDR2 as FQGNSA. The CDR3 is 15 amino acids. V gave up 4 bases and J gave up 3 bases, with 13 bases separating them.

This clonotype was counted a few times. The V call is TRBV19, the J call TRBJ2-7, with D perhaps matching TRBD2 (6 bases). This CDR3 comprises 15 residues. V shed 5 bases and J shed 6 bases, with 20 bases lying between them. CDR1 is LNHDA and CDR2 is SQIVND in the germline V gene (reference sequence). The CDR3 sequence is CASSPGGEESSEQYF. CDR3 sequence (DNA): TGTGCCAGTAGTCCCGGAGGGGAGGAGTCCAGCGAGCAGTACTTC.

This clonotype was observed a handful of times. The chain employs TRBV7-8 and TRBJ2-5; 7 positions match TRBD1. The CDR3 consists of 13 residues. V trimming: 7 bases; J trimming: 4 bases; junction bases outside the gene matches: 6. Germline V CDR1 and CDR2: SGHVS, FQNEAQ. CDR3 amino acids: CASKGNRGETQYF. CDR3 nucleotides: TGTGCCAGCAAAGGCAACAGGGGAGAGACCCAGTACTTC.

V usage is TRBV6-2 or TRBV6-3 and J usage is TRBJ1-4, with D possibly being TRBD1 (5 bases). The CDR3 extends over 12 amino acids. V lost 8 bases and J lost 8, with 12 bases in between. Germline V gene sequence: CDR1 MNHEY, CDR2 SVGEGT. CDR3: CASGGGGEKLFF. The CDR3 bases are TGTGCCAGCGGCGGGGGGGGAGAAAAACTGTTTTTT.

The table lists this clonotype with many counts. This chain links TRBV3-1 with TRBJ1-5, with D possibly being TRBD1 (5 bases). The V and J ends lost 5 bases and 7 bases respectively, with 18 bases between them. CDR1 LGHDT and CDR2 YNNKEL come from the germline V gene (reference sequence). The CDR3 runs to 15 residues. This CDR3 is CASSTQAGGGQPQHF. DNA of the CDR3: TGTGCCAGCAGCACCCAAGCCGGGGGAGGGCAGCCCCAGCATTTT.

The chain uses TRBV20-1 and TRBJ1-1, with D maybe TRBD1 (5 bases). CDR1 and CDR2 (germline): DFQATT, SNEGSKA (reference sequence). V lost 0 bases to trimming and J lost 3 bases, with 14 bases between them. The CDR3 consists of 15 residues. CDR3 region: CSARDVDSGDTEAFF. For the CDR3, the DNA is TGCAGTGCTAGAGATGTTGATTCGGGGGACACTGAAGCTTTCTTT.

The chain carries TRBV12-5 and TRBJ2-3, with 10 bases lining up with TRBD1. The J segment lost 2 bases and the V segment lost 0 bases, leaving 5 bases of the junction unmatched. The CDR3 length is 17 residues. Per germline, CDR1 LGHNT and CDR2 FRNRAP. CDR3: CASGLVLGQGPTDTQYF. CDR3 DNA sequence: TGTGCTAGTGGTTTGGTACTGGGACAGGGGCCCACAGATACGCAGTATTTT. The whole variable domain, filled in from reference TRBV12-5 and TRBJ2-3, reads DARVTQTPRHKVTEMGQEVTMRCQPILGHNTVFWYRQTMMQGLELLAYFRNRAPLDDSGMPKDRFSAEMPDATLATLKIQPSEPRDSAVYFCASGLVLGQGPTDTQYFGPGTRLTVL.

The rearrangement links TRBV5-1 to TRBJ2-1, with 10 bases lining up with TRBD2. The CDR3 has 15 amino acids. Germline V lookup: CDR1 SGHRS, CDR2 YFSETQ. Trimming took 0 bases from V and 8 from J; bases not matched to a gene: 5. CDR3 region: CASSLGTSGGDEQFF. The CDR3 nucleotides read TGCGCCAGCAGCTTGGGGACTAGCGGAGGGGATGAGCAGTTCTTC.